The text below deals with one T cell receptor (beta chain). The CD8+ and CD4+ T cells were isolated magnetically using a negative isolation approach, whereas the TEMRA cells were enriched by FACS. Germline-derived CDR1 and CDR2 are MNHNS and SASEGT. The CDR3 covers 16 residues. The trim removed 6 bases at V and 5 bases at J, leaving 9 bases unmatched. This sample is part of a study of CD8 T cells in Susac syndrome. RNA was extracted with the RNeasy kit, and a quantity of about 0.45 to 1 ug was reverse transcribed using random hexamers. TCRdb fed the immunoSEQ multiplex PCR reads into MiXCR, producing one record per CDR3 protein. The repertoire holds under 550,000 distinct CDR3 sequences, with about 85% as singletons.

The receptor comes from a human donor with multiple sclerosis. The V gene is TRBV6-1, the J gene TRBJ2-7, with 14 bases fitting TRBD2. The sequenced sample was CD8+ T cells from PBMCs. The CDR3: CASSSGLAGVWDEQYF. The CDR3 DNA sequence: TGTGCCAGCAGCTCGGGACTAGCGGGAGTCTGGGACGAGCAGTACTTC.